The next 15 T cell receptor beta chains were all read from a single sample in a study of T-cell memory formation after mild COVID-19 (dated by TCRdb to the early 2020s). Library preparation employed 5' RACE. Sequencing was carried out with an Illumina NovaSeq 6000. TCRdb trimmed the raw reads at Q25, called clones with MiXCR and kept productive beta chains. Each entry is one CDR3 protein sequence, shown with its most common DNA and genes. The sample table lists 120,000 or so distinct CDR3 sequences, approximately 15% of them with a count of one. Approximately 15% of the sample lies in the top ten. The sequencing sample was made of PBMCs or a T cell subset sorted from them (not recorded which). The receptors were gathered from an adult woman who had mild COVID-19 (a few samples of this study predate the infection). The sample titles of this study are shuffled in the database, so cell type and time point are left out; the donor was told from shared clones.

The J gene is TRBJ2-7, the V gene TRBV29-1, with 9 bases fitting TRBD2. The CDR3 consists of 13 residues. Germline CDR1 is SQVTM and CDR2 is ANQGSEA. Trimming at V came to 5 bases and at J to 4 bases, leaving 6 bases not matched to a gene. CDR3 in amino acids: CSVLAGGTYEQYF. CDR3 nucleotides: TGCAGCGTTCTGGCGGGAGGGACGTACGAGCAGTACTTC.

In nucleotides, the CDR3 is TGTGCCAGCAGTTACGGGGGAATCCTCGCCATGAACACTGAAGCTTTCTTT. Encoded protein: CASSYGGILAMNTEAFF. The rearrangement links TRBV6-5 to TRBJ1-1; TRBD1 might be the D (5 bases). The germline CDR1 and CDR2 sequences are MNHEY and SVGAGI. The CDR3 length is 17 residues. V lost 2 bases to trimming and J lost 0 bases, with 16 bases between them.

This clonotype was picked up a small number of times. V usage is TRBV11-1 and J usage is TRBJ2-5; D is undetermined. Trimming pared 7 bases from V and 4 bases from J, leaving 10 bases between. CDR1 is SGHAT, CDR2 FQDESV, per germline (reference sequence). The CDR3 totals 12 residues. The CDR3 DNA reads as TGTGCCAGCACCACCCCCGGAGAGACCCAGTACTTC. This encodes CASTTPGETQYF.

The chain recombines TRBV5-1 with TRBJ1-1; the D gene is possibly TRBD1 (6 bases). CDR3 length equals 13 residues. The germline V gene encodes CDR1 SGHRS and CDR2 YFSETQ. Trimming took 4 bases from V and 6 from J, leaving 13 bases between them. The CDR3 DNA reads as TGCGCCAGCAGCGATACAGGGCCTTCTGAAGCTTTCTTT. Encoded protein: CASSDTGPSEAFF. Filled out from reference TRBV5-1 and TRBJ1-1, the complete variable domain reads KAGVTQTPRYLIKTRGQQVTLSCSPISGHRSVSWYQQTPGQGLQFLFEYFSETQRNKGNFPGRFSGRQFSNSRSEMNVSTLELGDSALYLCASSDTGPSEAFFGQGTRLTVV.

The chain joins TRBV4-1 to TRBJ2-3; D is undetermined. V gave up 2 bases and J gave up 3 bases, with 12 bases separating them. This CDR3 is 15 amino acids long. Per germline, CDR1 MGHRA and CDR2 YSYEKL. CDR3 nucleotides: TGCGCCAGCAGCCAACAGACCCGGTCAACAGATACGCAGTATTTT. This sequence encodes CASSQQTRSTDTQYF.

The table lists this clonotype with a few counts. The chain carries TRBV9 and TRBJ1-3; D is unclear. Trimming left V 5 bases short and J 4 bases short, with 16 bases between. The V gene's germline CDR1 is SGDLS and CDR2 YYNGEE. The CDR3 runs 15 residues. The CDR3 reads CASSVNGERGNTIYF. CDR3 DNA sequence: TGTGCCAGCAGTGTAAACGGGGAGCGGGGAAACACCATATATTTT.

The chain carries TRBV10-3 and TRBJ2-5; D not certain. The V end lost 0 bases, the J end lost 5 bases, and 19 bases lay between the germline ends. The germline gives CDR1 ENHRY, CDR2 SYGVKD. This CDR3 contains 17 residues. The CDR3 nucleotides read TGTGCCATCAGTGAGTCGACTCTAAGAGATTTACGGGAGACCCAGTACTTC. Translated, it gives CAISESTLRDLRETQYF.

This clonotype was seen only a few times. The V and J genes are TRBV20-1 and TRBJ1-2, with 7 bases aligning to TRBD1. The germline V gene has CDR1 DFQATT and CDR2 SNEGSKA (reference sequence). There are 11 residues in the CDR3. V was pared by 6 bases and J by 8 bases, with 6 bases of the junction left unmatched. In DNA form, the CDR3 reads TGCAGTGCCCCGACAGGGAGAGGCTACACCTTC. Protein: CSAPTGRGYTF.

At least ten counts were recorded for this clonotype. This rearrangement joins TRBV3-1 to TRBJ2-4, with unresolved D. The germline V and J ends were trimmed by 2 bases and 3 bases, with 17 bases remaining between them. The germline gives CDR1 LGHDT, CDR2 YNNKEL (reference sequence). The CDR3 contains 17 residues. CDR3 loop: CASSQLDFGQVKNIQYF. CDR3 nucleotide sequence: TGTGCCAGCAGCCAACTAGACTTCGGGCAAGTCAAAAACATTCAGTACTTC.

This clonotype has only a few counts. The chain recombines TRBV9 with TRBJ2-1; D is possibly TRBD2 (6 bases). There are 16 residues in the CDR3. Germline V gene data show CDR1 as SGDLS and CDR2 as YYNGEE. Trimming removed 0 bases at V and 4 bases at J, with 14 bases between. For the CDR3, the DNA is TGTGCCAGCAGCGTAGTTGGGTTAGCGGTTTACAATGAGCAGTTCTTC. Translation gives CASSVVGLAVYNEQFF.

In this sample, this clonotype turned up a few times. This chain joins TRBV15 and TRBJ2-7; D gene ambiguous. V shed 0 bases and J shed 3 bases, with 6 bases lying between them. CDR1 is LNHNV and CDR2 is YYDKDF in the germline V gene (reference sequence). The CDR3 spans 13 residues. Here the CDR3 reads CATSRDSDYEQYF. CDR3 DNA sequence: TGTGCCACCAGCAGAGATTCCGACTACGAGCAGTACTTC.

V is TRBV5-5 and J is TRBJ2-3, with D possibly being TRBD1 or TRBD2 (5 bases each). The CDR3 length is 15 residues. Per germline, CDR1 SGHKS and CDR2 YYEKEE (reference sequence). V shed 4 bases and J shed 2 bases, with 14 bases lying between them. CDR3 DNA: TGTGCCAGCAGCCACCGAGGGGCCGTCACAGATACGCAGTATTTT. It specifies CASSHRGAVTDTQYF.

At least ten counts were recorded for this clonotype. The chain combines TRBV27 with TRBJ2-7; possible D gene TRBD2, 5 bases. The germline V gene encodes CDR1 MNHEY and CDR2 SMNVEV (reference sequence). This CDR3 spans 17 amino acids. V gave up 5 bases and J gave up 2 bases, with 22 bases separating them. This chain's CDR3 is CASSTHPGVFGTYEQYF. CDR3 DNA: TGTGCCAGCAGTACCCACCCGGGTGTGTTCGGGACCTACGAGCAGTACTTC.

The V call is TRBV9, the J call TRBJ2-2; D may be TRBD1 or TRBD2 (5 bases each). With 0 bases removed from V and 7 bases from J, the gap between germline ends came to 13 bases. CDR3 length: 15 amino acids. The germline CDR1 and CDR2 sequences are SGDLS and YYNGEE. The CDR3 nucleotides read TGTGCCAGCAGCGTAGGGGGGAGCAGTCACGGGGAGCTGTTTTTT. Translated: CASSVGGSSHGELFF.

This clonotype was seen more than once but under ten times. The chain has TRBV4-1 and TRBJ2-1, with TRBD1 identical over 9 bases. This CDR3 has 15 amino acids. In germline, CDR1 is MGHRA, CDR2 YSYEKL. V lost 4 bases to trimming and J lost 1 base; unmatched junction nucleotides: 2. CDR3 protein: CASSRQGGSYNEQFF. CDR3 nucleotides: TGCGCCAGCAGCCGACAGGGGGGTTCCTACAATGAGCAGTTCTTC.